This T cell receptor (beta chain) is from a study of Graves' ophthalmopathy and Graves' hyperthyroidism. Transcripts of RNA were the source for amplifying TCR beta CDR3 regions. The first round was an RT-PCR with HTBI primers, and the second round was a multiplex PCR. A single record per CDR3 protein comes from TCRdb applying MiXCR to the multiplex PCR reads. Of hundreds of thousands of distinct CDR3 sequences in the sample, around a fifth were seen once. Germline CDR1 MNHNS, CDR2 SASEGT. The CDR3 runs to 14 residues. Between the trimmed V and J ends, which lost 8 bases and 3 bases, there was a span of 17 bases. The authors enrolled newly diagnosed hyperthyroidism patients aged 18 to 65 with under 2 months' duration. At least ten counts were recorded for this clonotype.

The chain has TRBV6-1 and TRBJ2-7; D gene uncertain. This sequence originates from a woman aged 18-30 years with stable Graves' hyperthyroidism. Some clones in this sample may be carry-over from other donors' samples. Specimen: peripheral blood. Here the CDR3 DNA reads TGTGCCAGCGGGTCCGGGTGGCCGGACTACGAGCAGTACTTC. This codes for CASGSGWPDYEQYF.